This passage covers 18 T cell receptor beta chains from one sample sequenced in a study of technical replicates of blood from several donors. The assay was immunoSEQ multiplex PCR, and TCRdb's table has in-frame clones only and misses some. The sample has tens of thousands of clones, 90% to 98% seen once; the top ten hold around 0.2%. Sample: T cells isolated from PBMCs. These receptors were taken from a human donor in good health.

This chain connects TRBV2 to TRBJ2-4, with D possibly being TRBD2 (5 bases). This CDR3 comprises 11 residues. Trimming left V 7 bases short and J 7 bases short, with 8 bases between. Germline CDR1 is SNHLY and CDR2 is FYNNEI. The CDR3 sequence: CASTRGNIQYF. DNA for the CDR3: TGTGCCAGCACCCGGGGTAACATTCAGTACTTC.

The chain is built from TRBV11-3 and TRBJ1-6; TRBD1 might be the D (6 bases). Germline-derived CDR1 and CDR2 are SGHNT and YENEEA. CDR3 size: 14 residues. The ends were cut back, 5 bases at V and 10 bases at J, with 15 bases in the middle. Here the CDR3 DNA reads TGTGCCAGCAGCCCGCAGGGGCAGGGGTCACCCCTCCACTTT. Its translation is CASSPQGQGSPLHF.

The V and J genes are TRBV5-1 and TRBJ1-1; possibly TRBD1 for D (5 bases). This CDR3 comprises 16 residues. V was pared by 0 bases and J by 4 bases, with 16 bases between. Per the germline V gene, CDR1 is SGHRS and CDR2 is YFSETQ. The CDR3 region is CASSLDSGGSGTEAFF. The CDR3 DNA reads TGCGCCAGCAGCTTGGATAGCGGGGGGTCGGGCACTGAAGCTTTCTTT.

The chain couples TRBV7-2 to TRBJ2-1; D unresolved. This CDR3 comprises 12 residues. The germline gives CDR1 SGHTA, CDR2 FQGNSA. V was pared by 3 bases and J by 9 bases, with 9 bases between. This CDR3 reads CASSFSGTEQFF. The CDR3, as DNA: TGTGCCAGCAGCTTTTCGGGTACTGAGCAGTTCTTC.

This chain links TRBV9 with TRBJ1-2, with a possible D match to TRBD1 (5 bases). The germline CDR1 and CDR2 sequences are SGDLS and YYNGEE. Trimming cost V 2 bases and J 7 bases, with 21 bases left between them. The CDR3 covers 16 residues. In DNA, the CDR3 is TGTGCCAGCAGCGTCTCACCCCACCGACAGCGGGGTGGCTACACCTTC. Translation: CASSVSPHRQRGGYTF.

The V call is TRBV5-4, the J call TRBJ1-1; 7 bases map to TRBD1. The CDR3 spans 14 residues. From germline, CDR1 is SGHNT and CDR2 YYREEE (reference sequence). The ends lost 2 bases at V and 4 bases at J; junction bases unmatched: 5. CDR3 in amino acids: CASSFGAGGTEAFF. For the CDR3, the DNA is TGTGCCAGCAGCTTTGGGGCAGGGGGCACTGAAGCTTTCTTT.

The J gene is TRBJ1-2, the V gene TRBV6-5; the D is unclear. V was clipped by 2 bases and J by 1 base, with 8 bases between them. CDR1 and CDR2 (germline): MNHEY, SVGAGI. The CDR3 spans 14 residues. The CDR3 DNA follows: TGTGCCAGCAGTTACGGAGTCCGTAACTATGGCTACACCTTC. Protein sequence: CASSYGVRNYGYTF.

Only one count was recorded for this clone. This chain links TRBV10-3 with TRBJ2-5, with D perhaps matching TRBD2 (6 bases). The V gene's germline CDR1 is ENHRY and CDR2 SYGVKD. This CDR3 comprises 13 residues. V gave up 6 bases and J gave up 0 bases, with 8 bases separating them. The CDR3 is CAISLADQETQYF. The CDR3 DNA sequence: TGTGCCATCAGCTTAGCGGACCAAGAGACCCAGTACTTC.

This rearrangement joins TRBV5-5 to TRBJ2-5, with D perhaps matching TRBD2 (6 bases). Trimming took off 4 bases at V and 2 bases at J, with 9 bases between the two ends. CDR1 and CDR2 from the germline V gene are SGHKS and YYEKEE (reference sequence). The CDR3 spans 13 residues. In DNA, the CDR3 is TGTGCCAGCAGCGGGGGGAGGCAAGAGACCCAGTACTTC. This translates into CASSGGRQETQYF.

The chain employs TRBV7-2 and TRBJ2-2, with D unclear. Per germline, CDR1 SGHTA and CDR2 FQGNSA. V lost 6 bases, J lost 7 bases, and 9 bases lay in between. CDR3 length: 12 residues. The CDR3 DNA is TGTGCCAGCAGTACAAGGAGCGGGGAGCTGTTTTTT. Protein: CASSTRSGELFF.

This clone appeared a single time. This chain joins TRBV11-2 and TRBJ2-7, with D possibly being TRBD1 (5 bases). The CDR3 has 14 residues. V lost 4 bases and J lost 3, with 13 bases in between. CDR1 SGHAT and CDR2 FQNNGV come from the germline V gene. The CDR3: CASSYDRNFYEQYF. Here the CDR3 DNA reads TGTGCCAGCAGCTACGACAGAAACTTCTACGAGCAGTACTTC.

The CDR3 nucleotides read TGTGCCAGCAGCTCCTACCGGGGCAATGAGCAGTTCTTC. It codes for CASSSYRGNEQFF. The gene calls are TRBV7-6 and TRBJ2-1; TRBD2 might be the D (5 bases). The CDR3 extends over 13 amino acids. V gave up 4 bases and J gave up 6 bases, with 10 bases separating them. Germline CDR1 and CDR2: SGHVS and FNYEAQ.

V and J are TRBV4-1 and TRBJ2-1; 8 bases map to TRBD1. The CDR3 totals 18 residues. The germline V gene encodes CDR1 MGHRA and CDR2 YSYEKL. V was pared by 5 bases and J by 2 bases, with 14 bases of the junction left unmatched. The CDR3 is CASSGSVGDRGTYNEQFF. DNA of the CDR3: TGCGCCAGCAGCGGCAGTGTTGGAGACAGGGGTACCTACAATGAGCAGTTCTTC.

The DNA for the CDR3 is TGTGCCAGTAACCCTCGGGTTGCAACTAATGAAAAACTGTTTTTT. Amino acids: CASNPRVATNEKLFF. The rearrangement uses TRBV19 and TRBJ1-4; the D is unclear. The CDR3 covers 15 residues. Germline loops: CDR1 LNHDA, CDR2 SQIVND (reference sequence). V was shortened by 7 bases and J by 0 bases, with 12 bases between the two germline ends.

This clone is a singleton in its sample. The rearrangement links TRBV5-1 to TRBJ2-3; 10 bases align to TRBD2. From germline, CDR1 is SGHRS and CDR2 YFSETQ. J lost 4 bases, V lost 1 base, and 6 bases had no gene match. This CDR3 comprises 16 residues. The CDR3: CASSLTGLAGADTQYF. DNA for the CDR3: TGCGCCAGCAGCTTGACCGGCCTAGCGGGAGCAGATACGCAGTATTTT.

This chain connects TRBV13 to TRBJ2-2; 9 bases agree with TRBD2. With 3 bases clipped from V and 1 base from J, the junction kept 0 bases outside the gene matches. CDR1 is PRHDT, CDR2 FYEKMQ, per germline (reference sequence). CDR3 length: 15 amino acids. The CDR3 nucleotides are TGTGCCAGCAGCTTGACTAGCGGGAACACCGGGGAGCTGTTTTTT. This encodes CASSLTSGNTGELFF.

The chain employs TRBV15 and TRBJ2-7; tentatively, D is TRBD2 (5 bases). V was shortened by 6 bases and J by 2 bases, with 11 bases between the two germline ends. The germline V gene encodes CDR1 LNHNV and CDR2 YYDKDF (reference sequence). CDR3 size: 13 residues. CDR3 sequence reads: CATSRDYTYEQYF. The CDR3 nucleotides are TGTGCCACCAGTCGAGACTACACCTACGAGCAGTACTTC.

The genes are TRBV2 and TRBJ1-3; D ambiguous. The CDR3 has 16 residues. Germline V gene sequence: CDR1 SNHLY, CDR2 FYNNEI. With 6 bases removed from V and 2 bases from J, the gap between germline ends came to 17 bases. CDR3 sequence: CASRLRGPRAGNTIYF. The CDR3 coding sequence is TGTGCCAGCAGGCTTCGGGGTCCTCGGGCTGGAAACACCATATATTTT.